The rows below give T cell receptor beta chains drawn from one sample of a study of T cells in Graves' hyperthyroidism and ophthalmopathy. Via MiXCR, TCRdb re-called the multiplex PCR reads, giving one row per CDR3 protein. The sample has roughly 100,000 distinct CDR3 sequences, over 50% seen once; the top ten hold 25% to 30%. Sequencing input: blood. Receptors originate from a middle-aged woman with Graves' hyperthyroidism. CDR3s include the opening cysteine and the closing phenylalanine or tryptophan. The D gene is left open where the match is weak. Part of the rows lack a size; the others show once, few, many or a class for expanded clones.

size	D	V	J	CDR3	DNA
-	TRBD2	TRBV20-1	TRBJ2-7	CSASFGLAGTYEQYF	TGCAGTGCTAGTTTCGGACTAGCGGGAACCTACGAGCAGTACTTC
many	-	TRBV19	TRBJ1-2	CASSLLEGGIYGYTF	TGTGCCAGTAGTCTGTTGGAGGGCGGCATCTATGGCTACACCTTC
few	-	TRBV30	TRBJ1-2	CAWKRGFSNYGYTF	TGTGCCTGGAAGCGAGGGTTTAGTAACTATGGCTACACCTTC
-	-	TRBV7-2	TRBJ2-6	CASSLTGGGANVLTF	TGTGCCAGCAGCTTAACAGGAGGGGGGGCCAACGTCCTGACTTTC
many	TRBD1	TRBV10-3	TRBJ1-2	CAIREDRANGYTF	TGTGCCATCAGGGAGGACAGGGCAAATGGCTACACCTTC
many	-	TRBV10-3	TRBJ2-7	CAMMTGYGEQYF	TGTGCCATGATGACTGGGTACGGCGAGCAGTACTTC
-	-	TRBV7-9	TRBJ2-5	CASSFGDLETQYF	TGTGCCAGCAGCTTTGGAGACCTAGAGACCCAGTACTTC
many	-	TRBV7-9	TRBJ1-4	CASSPGQTTNEKLFF	TGTGCCAGCAGCCCAGGACAGACAACTAATGAAAAACTGTTTTTT
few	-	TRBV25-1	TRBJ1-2	CASWGVSGPGGGYTF	TGTGCCAGCTGGGGGGTATCAGGACCGGGTGGTGGCTACACCTTC
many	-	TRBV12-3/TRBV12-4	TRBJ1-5	CASSLAQGSNQPQHF	TGTGCCAGCAGTTTAGCGCAGGGAAGCAATCAGCCCCAGCATTTT
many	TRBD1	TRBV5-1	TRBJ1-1	CASSFRGMNTEAFF	TGCGCCAGCAGCTTCAGGGGGATGAACACTGAAGCTTTCTTT
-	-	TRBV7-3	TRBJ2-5	CASSLSAAAETQYF	TGTGCCAGCAGCTTGAGTGCTGCGGCGGAGACCCAGTACTTC
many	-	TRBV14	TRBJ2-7	CASSQEASPRWSYEQYF	TGTGCCAGCAGCCAAGAAGCCTCCCCCCGGTGGTCCTACGAGCAGTACTTC
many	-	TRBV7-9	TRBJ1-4	CASSSLNEKLFF	TGTGCCAGCAGCTCCTTAAATGAAAAACTGTTTTTT
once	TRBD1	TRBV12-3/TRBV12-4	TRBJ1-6	CASRLQGTPLHF	TGTGCCAGCAGATTACAGGGGACACCCCTCCACTTT
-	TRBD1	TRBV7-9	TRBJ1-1	CLTIQGNTEAFF	TGTCTGACAATACAGGGGAACACTGAAGCCTTCTTT
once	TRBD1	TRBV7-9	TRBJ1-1	CASSLGDSLNTEAFF	TGTGCCAGCAGCTTAGGGGACAGCCTGAACACTGAAGCTTTCTTT
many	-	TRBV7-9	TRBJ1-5	CASSHRGQPQHF	TGTGCCAGCAGCCACCGGGGCCAGCCCCAGCATTTT
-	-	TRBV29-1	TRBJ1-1	CSATWSNTEAFF	TGCAGCGCCACTTGGTCGAACACTGAAGCTTTCTTT
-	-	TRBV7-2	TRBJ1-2	CAWSNPSAGGYTF	TGTGCCTGGAGTAATCCCTCTGCAGGTGGCTACACCTTC
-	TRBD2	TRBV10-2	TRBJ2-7	CASSESRAGGEQYF	TGCGCCAGCAGTGAGTCGAGAGCGGGAGGCGAGCAGTACTTC
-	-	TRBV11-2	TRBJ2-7	CACSAPRTSRYEQYF	TGTGCCTGCAGTGCTCCAAGGACTTCACGCTACGAGCAGTACTTC
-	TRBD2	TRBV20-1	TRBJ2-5	CSAVLAGVGQETQYF	TGCAGTGCCGTACTAGCGGGAGTGGGGCAAGAGACCCAGTACTTC
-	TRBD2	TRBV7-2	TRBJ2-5	CASSRTSVETQYF	TGTGCCAGCAGCCGGACTAGCGTGGAGACCCAGTACTTC
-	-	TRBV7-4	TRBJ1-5	CASSLFWTANQPQHF	TGTGCCAGCAGTTTATTTTGGACAGCTAATCAGCCCCAGCATTTT
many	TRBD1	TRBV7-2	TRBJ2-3	CASSFGQGSTDTQYF	TGTGCCAGCAGCTTCGGACAGGGTAGCACAGATACGCAGTATTTT
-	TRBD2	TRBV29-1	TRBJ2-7	CSSTSGRSSSYEQYF	TGCAGCAGTACTAGCGGGAGAAGTTCTAGTTACGAGCAGTACTTC
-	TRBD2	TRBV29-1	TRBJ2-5	CSRPQGGETQYF	TGCAGCCGGCCTCAGGGAGGGGAGACCCAGTACTTC
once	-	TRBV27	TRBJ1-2	CAARRTYGYTF	TGTGCCGCCCGGAGGACCTATGGCTACACCTTC
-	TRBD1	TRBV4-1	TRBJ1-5	CASSRDRGPNQPQHF	TGCGCCAGCAGCCGGGACAGAGGGCCGAATCAGCCCCAGCATTTT
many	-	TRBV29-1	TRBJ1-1	CSAGRGPSRTEAFF	TGCAGCGCGGGGAGGGGCCCGAGTCGGACTGAAGCTTTCTTT
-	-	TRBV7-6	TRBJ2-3	CASSLAEATGTQYF	TGTGCCAGCAGCTTAGCTGAGGCGACTGGTACGCAGTATTTT
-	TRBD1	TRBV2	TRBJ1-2	CASGTTGGVGYTF	TGTGCCAGCGGTACGACAGGGGGCGTTGGCTACACCTTC
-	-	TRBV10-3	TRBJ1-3	CAISESIYF	TGTGCCATCAGTGAGTCCATATATTTT
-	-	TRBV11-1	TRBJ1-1	CASRGAGDTEAFF	TGTGCCAGCAGGGGCGCCGGGGACACTGAAGCTTTCTTT
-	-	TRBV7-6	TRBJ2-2	CASSPGAWTGELFF	TGTGCCAGCAGCCCAGGGGCATGGACCGGGGAGCTGTTTTTT
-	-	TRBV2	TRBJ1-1	CASSSWSRGTEAFF	TGTGCCAGCAGTTCGTGGTCCAGGGGCACTGAAGCTTTCTTT
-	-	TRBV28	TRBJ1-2	CASSYSNYGYTF	TGTGCCAGCAGTTACAGTAACTATGGCTACACCTTC
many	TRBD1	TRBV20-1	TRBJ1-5	CSATGTGRNQPQHF	TGCAGTGCAACCGGGACAGGGCGCAATCAGCCCCAGCATTTT
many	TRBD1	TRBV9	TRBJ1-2	CASSVDLGGGYGYTF	TGTGCCAGCAGCGTAGATTTAGGGGGCGGGTATGGCTACACCTTC
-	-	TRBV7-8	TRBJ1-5	CASSHSGGGNQPQHF	TGTGCCAGCAGCCATTCCGGGGGTGGCAATCAGCCCCAGCATTTT
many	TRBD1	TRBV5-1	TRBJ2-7	CASSTGTGYYEQYF	TGCGCCAGCAGCACCGGGACAGGGTACTACGAGCAGTACTTC
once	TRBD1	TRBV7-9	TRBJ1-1	CASSSTGEAFF	TGTGCCAGCAGCTCCACAGGGGAGGCTTTCTTT
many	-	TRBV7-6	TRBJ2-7	CASSRDVGYEQYF	TGTGCCAGCAGCCGGGACGTGGGCTACGAGCAGTACTTC
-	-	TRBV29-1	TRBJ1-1	CSVEDSGSADTEAFF	TGCAGCGTTGAAGACAGCGGGAGTGCCGACACTGAAGCTTTCTTT
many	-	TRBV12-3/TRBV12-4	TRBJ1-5	CASSGVNSNQPQHF	TGTGCCAGCAGCGGAGTAAATAGCAATCAGCCCCAGCATTTT
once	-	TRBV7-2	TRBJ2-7	CACSSGLAYEQYF	TGTGCCTGCAGCTCGGGCTTGGCTTACGAGCAGTACTTC
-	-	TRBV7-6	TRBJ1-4	CASRLGGEGEKLFF	TGTGCCAGCAGGCTGGGTGGGGAGGGGGAAAAACTGTTTTTT
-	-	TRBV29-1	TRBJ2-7	CAWSVRRGLYEQYF	TGTGCCTGGAGTGTACGTAGGGGCCTCTACGAGCAGTACTTC
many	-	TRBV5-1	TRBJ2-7	CASSLAPGGWEQYF	TGCGCCAGCAGCTTGGCTCCTGGGGGCTGGGAGCAGTACTTC
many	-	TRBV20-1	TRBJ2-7	CSAQPTSGLGYEQYF	TGCAGTGCCCAGCCTACGTCTGGTCTGGGCTACGAGCAGTACTTC
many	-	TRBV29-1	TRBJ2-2	CSARDAGWTGELFF	TGCAGCGCCCGAGATGCTGGGTGGACCGGGGAGCTGTTTTTT
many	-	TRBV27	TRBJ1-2	CASRPLGGGYGYTF	TGTGCCAGCAGGCCCTTAGGGGGGGGCTATGGCTACACCTTC
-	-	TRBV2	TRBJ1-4	CASSVGGEEKLFF	TGTGCCAGCAGTGTTGGCGGGGAGGAAAAACTGTTTTTT
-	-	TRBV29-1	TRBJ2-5	CSVEGGGGETQYF	TGCAGCGTTGAAGGGGGAGGGGGGGAGACCCAGTACTTC
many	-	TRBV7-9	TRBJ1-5	CASSFGGLSNQPQHF	TGTGCCAGCAGTTTTGGAGGGCTCAGCAATCAGCCCCAGCATTTT
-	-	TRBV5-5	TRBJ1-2	CASSQRRTVNYGYTF	TGTGCCAGCAGCCAAAGGCGGACGGTAAACTATGGCTACACCTTC
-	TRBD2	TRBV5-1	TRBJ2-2	CASSGSGSTGELSF	TGCGCCAGCAGCGGGAGCGGGAGCACCGGGGAGCTGTCTTTT
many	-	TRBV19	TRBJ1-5	CASSTSPLPQHF	TGTGCCAGTAGTACCAGTCCCTTACCCCAGCATTTT